This T cell receptor (beta chain) is drawn from a study of cytomegalovirus exposure and HLA in healthy donors. Despite likely unrecorded immune exposures, the donors were nominally healthy at the time of sampling. This clone has only a few counts. What it binds is not known. Study conclusions and caveats: Analyzed later, most CMV-associated TCR beta chains appeared HLA-restricted.

In germline, CDR1 is ENHRY, CDR2 SYGVKD. After removal of 2 bases from V and 5 bases from J, the junction contained 2 bases not matched to a gene. The CDR3 runs 14 residues. PCR employed 60 Vbeta and 13 Jbeta primers. Sequenced by immunoSEQ multiplex PCR; TCRdb stores in-frame clones only, minus some. The sample contains under 200,000 clones, around 77% of which appear only once. This chain joins TRBV10-3 and TRBJ1-4; the match to TRBD1 covers 7 bases. This TCR came from a female donor in good health and CMV-seronegative. Material: PBMCs. The CDR3 here is CAISEEGANEKLFF. CDR3 nucleotides: TGTGCCATCAGTGAGGAGGGGGCGAATGAAAAACTGTTTTTT.